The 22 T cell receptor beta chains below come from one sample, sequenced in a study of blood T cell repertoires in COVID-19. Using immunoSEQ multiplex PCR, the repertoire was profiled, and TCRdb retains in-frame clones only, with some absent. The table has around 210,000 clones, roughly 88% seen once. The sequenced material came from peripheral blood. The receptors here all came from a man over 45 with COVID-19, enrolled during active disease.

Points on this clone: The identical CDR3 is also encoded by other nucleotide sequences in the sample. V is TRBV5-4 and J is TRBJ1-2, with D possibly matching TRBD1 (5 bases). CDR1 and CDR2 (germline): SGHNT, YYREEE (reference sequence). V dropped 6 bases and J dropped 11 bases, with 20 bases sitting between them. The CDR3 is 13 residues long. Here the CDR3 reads CASNPGVGSGYTF. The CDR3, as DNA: TGTGCCAGCAACCCGGGGGTGGGTTCTGGTTACACCTTC.

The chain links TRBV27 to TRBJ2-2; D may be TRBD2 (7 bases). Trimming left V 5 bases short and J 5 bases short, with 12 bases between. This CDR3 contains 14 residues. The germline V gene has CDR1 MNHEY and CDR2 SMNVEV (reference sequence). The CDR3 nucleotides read TGTGCCAGCAGTAAAAGGGGGGGTACCGGGGAGCTGTTTTTT. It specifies CASSKRGGTGELFF.

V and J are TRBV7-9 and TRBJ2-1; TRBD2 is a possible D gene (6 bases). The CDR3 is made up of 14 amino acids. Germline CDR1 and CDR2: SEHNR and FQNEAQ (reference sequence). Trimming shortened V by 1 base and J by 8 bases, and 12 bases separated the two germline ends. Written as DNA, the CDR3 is TGTGCCAGCAGCTTAGGGCGGGATGTCGATGAGCAGTTCTTC. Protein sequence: CASSLGRDVDEQFF.

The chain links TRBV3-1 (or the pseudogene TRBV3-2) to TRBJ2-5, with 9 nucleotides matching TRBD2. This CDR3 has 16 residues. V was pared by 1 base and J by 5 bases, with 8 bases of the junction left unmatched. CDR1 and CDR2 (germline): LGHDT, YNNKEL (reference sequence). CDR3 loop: CASSQALAGHRETQYF. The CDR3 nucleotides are TGTGCCAGCAGCCAAGCCCTAGCGGGGCACCGGGAGACCCAGTACTTC.

CDR3 bases: TGCAGCGTCCAAGGGACAGGGAATCTTCTAAACACCGGGGAGCTGTTTTTT. As protein: CSVQGTGNLLNTGELFF. The chain joins TRBV29-1 to TRBJ2-2, with TRBD1 identical over 9 bases. The V gene's germline CDR1 is SQVTM and CDR2 ANQGSEA. With 6 bases clipped from V and 2 bases from J, the junction kept 13 bases outside the gene matches. This CDR3 has 17 residues.

The CDR3 region is CASSVAILAGASSYNEQFF. The CDR3 DNA reads as TGTGCCAGCAGCGTAGCAATACTAGCGGGGGCGAGCTCCTACAATGAGCAGTTCTTC. The V gene is TRBV9, the J gene TRBJ2-1; 11 nucleotides line up with TRBD2. Looked up from germline, CDR1 is SGDLS and CDR2 is YYNGEE. The CDR3 is made up of 19 amino acids. V shed 0 bases, J shed 0 bases, and the junction held 8 bases outside the gene matches.

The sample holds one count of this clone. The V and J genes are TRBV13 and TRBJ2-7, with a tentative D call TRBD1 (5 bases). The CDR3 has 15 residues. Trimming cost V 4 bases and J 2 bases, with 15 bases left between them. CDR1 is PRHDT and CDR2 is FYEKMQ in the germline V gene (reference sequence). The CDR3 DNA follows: TGTGCCAGCAGCTCCGGTTTGGGGCTTCCCTACGAGCAGTACTTC. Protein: CASSSGLGLPYEQYF. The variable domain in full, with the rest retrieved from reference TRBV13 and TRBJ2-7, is AAGVIQSPRHLIKEKRETATLKCYPIPRHDTVYWYQQGPGQDPQFLISFYEKMQSDKGSIPDRFSAQQFSDYHSELNMSSLELGDSALYFCASSSGLGLPYEQYFGPGTRLTVT.

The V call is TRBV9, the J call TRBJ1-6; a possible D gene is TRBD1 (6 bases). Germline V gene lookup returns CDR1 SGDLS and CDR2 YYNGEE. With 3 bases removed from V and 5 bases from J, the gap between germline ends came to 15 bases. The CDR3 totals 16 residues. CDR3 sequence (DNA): TGTGCCAGCAGCGAGAGCCCGGACAGCCATAATTCACCCCTCCACTTT. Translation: CASSESPDSHNSPLHF.

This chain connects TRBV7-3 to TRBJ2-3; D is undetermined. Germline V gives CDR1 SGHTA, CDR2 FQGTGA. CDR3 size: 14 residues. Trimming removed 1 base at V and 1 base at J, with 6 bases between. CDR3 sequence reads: CASSLNPGTDTQYF. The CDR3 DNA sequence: TGTGCCAGCAGCTTAAATCCAGGCACAGATACGCAGTATTTT. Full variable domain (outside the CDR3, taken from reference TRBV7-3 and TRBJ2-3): GAGVSQTPSNKVTEKGKYVELRCDPISGHTALYWYRQSLGQGPEFLIYFQGTGAADDSGLPNDRFFAVRPEGSVSTLKIQRTERGDSAVYLCASSLNPGTDTQYFGPGTRLTVL.

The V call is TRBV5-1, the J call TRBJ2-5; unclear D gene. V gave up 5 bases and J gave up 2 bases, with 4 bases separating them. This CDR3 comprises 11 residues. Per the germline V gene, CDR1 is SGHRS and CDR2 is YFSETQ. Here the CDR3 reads CASRAQETQYF. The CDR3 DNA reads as TGCGCCAGCAGGGCTCAAGAGACCCAGTACTTC.

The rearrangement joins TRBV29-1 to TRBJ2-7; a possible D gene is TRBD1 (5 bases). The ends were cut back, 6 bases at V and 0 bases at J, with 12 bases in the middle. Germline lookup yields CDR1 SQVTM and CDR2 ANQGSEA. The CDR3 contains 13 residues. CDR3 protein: CSVQTVSSYEQYF. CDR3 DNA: TGCAGCGTACAGACAGTGAGCTCCTACGAGCAGTACTTC.

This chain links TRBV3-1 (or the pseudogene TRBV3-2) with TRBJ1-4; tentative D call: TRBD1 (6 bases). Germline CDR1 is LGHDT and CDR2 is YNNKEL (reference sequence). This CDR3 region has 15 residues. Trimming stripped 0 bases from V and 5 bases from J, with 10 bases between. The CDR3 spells CASSQDRTGNEKLFF. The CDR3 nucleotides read TGTGCCAGCAGCCAAGATCGCACAGGGAATGAAAAACTGTTTTTT.

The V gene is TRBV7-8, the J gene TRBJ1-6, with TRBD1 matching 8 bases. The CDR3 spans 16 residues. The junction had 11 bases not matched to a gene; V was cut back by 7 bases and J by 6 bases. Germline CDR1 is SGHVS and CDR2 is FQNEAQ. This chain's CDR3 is CASTIPTGAGNSPLHF. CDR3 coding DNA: TGTGCCAGCACCATTCCGACAGGGGCAGGTAATTCACCCCTCCACTTT. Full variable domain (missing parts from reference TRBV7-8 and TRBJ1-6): GAGVSQSPRYKVAKRGQDVALRCDPISGHVSLFWYQQALGQGPEFLTYFQNEAQLDKSGLPSDRFFAERPEGSVSTLKIQRTQQEDSAVYLCASTIPTGAGNSPLHFGNGTRLTVT.

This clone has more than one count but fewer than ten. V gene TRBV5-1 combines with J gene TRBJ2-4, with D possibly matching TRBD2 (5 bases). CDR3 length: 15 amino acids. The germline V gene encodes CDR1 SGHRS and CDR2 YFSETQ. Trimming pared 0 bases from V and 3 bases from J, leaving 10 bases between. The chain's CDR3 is CASSLDFGSKNIQYF. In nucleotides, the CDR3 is TGCGCCAGCAGCTTGGATTTTGGGAGCAAAAACATTCAGTACTTC.

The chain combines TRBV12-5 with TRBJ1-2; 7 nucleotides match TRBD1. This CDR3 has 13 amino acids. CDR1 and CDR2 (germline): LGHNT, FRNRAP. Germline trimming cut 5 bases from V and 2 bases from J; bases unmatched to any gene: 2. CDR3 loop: CASGGTDNYGYTF. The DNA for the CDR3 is TGTGCTAGTGGTGGGACAGACAACTATGGCTACACCTTC.

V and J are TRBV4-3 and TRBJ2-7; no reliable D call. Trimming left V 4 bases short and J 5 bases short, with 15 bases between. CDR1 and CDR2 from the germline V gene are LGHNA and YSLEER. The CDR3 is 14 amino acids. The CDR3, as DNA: TGCGCCAGCAGCCGGATTGGCGGTTATGACGAGCAGTACTTC. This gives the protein CASSRIGGYDEQYF.

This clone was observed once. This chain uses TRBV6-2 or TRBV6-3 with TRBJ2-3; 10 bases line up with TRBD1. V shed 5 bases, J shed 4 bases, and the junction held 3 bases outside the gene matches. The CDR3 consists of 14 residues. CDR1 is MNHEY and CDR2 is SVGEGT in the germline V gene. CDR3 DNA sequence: TGTGCCAGCAGTGAGGACAGGGGGGCAGATACGCAGTATTTT. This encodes CASSEDRGADTQYF.

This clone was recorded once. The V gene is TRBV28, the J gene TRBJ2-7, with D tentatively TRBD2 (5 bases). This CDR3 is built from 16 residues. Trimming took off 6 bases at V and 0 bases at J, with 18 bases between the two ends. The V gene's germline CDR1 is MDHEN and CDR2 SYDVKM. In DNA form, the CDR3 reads TGTGCCAGCAGAGACTCGAGGGTTTCCCTCTCCTACGAGCAGTACTTC. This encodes CASRDSRVSLSYEQYF.

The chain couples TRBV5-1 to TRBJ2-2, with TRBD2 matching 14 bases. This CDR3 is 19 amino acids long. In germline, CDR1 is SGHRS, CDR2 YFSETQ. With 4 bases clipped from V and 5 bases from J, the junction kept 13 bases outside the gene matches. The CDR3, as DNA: TGCGCCAGCAGCCATGACCTTGGGACTAGCGGGAGTTTGACCGGGGAGCTGTTTTTT. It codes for CASSHDLGTSGSLTGELFF.

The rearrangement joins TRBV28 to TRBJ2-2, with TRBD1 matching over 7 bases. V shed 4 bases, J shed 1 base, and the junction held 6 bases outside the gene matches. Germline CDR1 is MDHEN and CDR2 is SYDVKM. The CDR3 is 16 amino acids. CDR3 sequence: CASSSLPGGNTGELFF. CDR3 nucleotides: TGTGCCAGCAGTTCCCTTCCAGGGGGGAACACCGGGGAGCTGTTTTTT.

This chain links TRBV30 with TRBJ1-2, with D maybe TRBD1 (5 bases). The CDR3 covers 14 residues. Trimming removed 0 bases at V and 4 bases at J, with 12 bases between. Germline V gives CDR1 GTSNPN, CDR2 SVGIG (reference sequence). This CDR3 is CAWSVGAGGYGYTF. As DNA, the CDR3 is TGTGCCTGGAGTGTAGGGGCCGGGGGCTATGGCTACACCTTC.

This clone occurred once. Here the CDR3 DNA reads TGTGCCACCGGTATCGGGAGCACAGATACGCAGTATTTT. It codes for CATGIGSTDTQYF. The chain is built from TRBV15 and TRBJ2-3; D is unclear. This CDR3 is 13 amino acids long. With 8 bases removed from V and 0 bases from J, the gap between germline ends came to 9 bases. Germline lookup yields CDR1 LNHNV and CDR2 YYDKDF (reference sequence).